This entry features one T cell receptor (beta chain) sequence. The CDR3 loop spans 14 amino acids. Deletions cut 6 bases from V and 6 bases from J, with 17 bases between. Germline assignment: CDR1 LGHNT and CDR2 FRNRAP. This specimen comes from a study of cytomegalovirus exposure and HLA in healthy donors. Across the study: The 130 or so validation repertoires used a platform that matched the one used for the roughly 700 first-cohort repertoires, as a later analysis reported.

The data were produced by immunoSEQ multiplex PCR, yet TCRdb's version contains in-frame clones alone and is incomplete. Among roughly 220,000 clones, 65% to 85% were seen once, and the ten largest hold roughly an eighth. The chain joins TRBV12-5 to TRBJ1-1; unclear D gene. Source material: PBMCs. This receptor was obtained from a woman aged 30 to 39 in good health and CMV-seropositive. For the CDR3, the DNA is TGTGCTAGTGGCCATAACAACCAGGCTCCTGAAGCTTTCTTT. Its protein product is CASGHNNQAPEAFF.